One and the same sample provided the 20 T cell receptor beta chains below, sequenced in a study of T cells in tumors after PD-1 blockade. Here immunoSEQ multiplex PCR was the method, and the copy in TCRdb shows in-frame clones only, minus some. The sample comprises about 60,000 clones, approximately 79% of which are singletons, and roughly 4.7% rests with the top ten. The sequencing used PBMCs, collected after anti-PD-1 treatment. Source of these receptors: a human donor with basal cell carcinoma.

V usage is TRBV29-1 and J usage is TRBJ2-1; 15 positions match TRBD2. V lost 7 bases, J lost 12 bases, and 4 bases stayed unmatched. Germline V CDR1 and CDR2: SQVTM, ANQGSEA. The CDR3 contains 12 residues. The CDR3 is CSAGTSGGSQFF. CDR3 coding DNA: TGCAGCGCCGGGACTAGCGGGGGGTCGCAGTTCTTC.

The CDR3 DNA follows: TGTGCCAGCAGTTACTCCCCGGGACAGGGTGGTTCACCCCTCCACTTT. Its translation: CASSYSPGQGGSPLHF. J is TRBJ1-6 and V is TRBV6-5, with TRBD1 matching over 9 bases. Per germline, CDR1 MNHEY and CDR2 SVGAGI. The length of the CDR3 is 16 residues. V trimming: 0 bases; J trimming: 9 bases; junction bases outside the gene matches: 6.

The chain joins TRBV5-8 to TRBJ2-7; 9 bases fit TRBD2. The J call may not be correct, given that the DNA end is closer to TRBJ2-5. Germline lookup yields CDR1 SGHTS and CDR2 YDEGEE. The CDR3 spans 16 residues. DNA for the CDR3: TGTGCCAGCAGCTTGGTTCGAGCGGGGGGCCAAGAGACCCAGTACTTC. Translating gives CASSLVRAGGQETQYF.

The gene calls are TRBV7-9 and TRBJ1-2; TRBD1 agrees at 7 bases. The CDR3 totals 13 residues. V shed 4 bases, J shed 8 bases, and the junction held 7 bases outside the gene matches. The V gene's germline CDR1 is SEHNR and CDR2 FQNEAQ (reference sequence). The CDR3 sequence: CASSSGQAAGYTF. The DNA for the CDR3 is TGTGCCAGCAGCTCCGGACAGGCGGCGGGCTACACCTTC.

The rearrangement links TRBV11-3 to TRBJ2-7; TRBD1 agrees at 9 bases. Germline V gene sequence: CDR1 SGHNT, CDR2 YENEEA. The CDR3 extends over 15 amino acids. Trimming at V came to 5 bases and at J to 7 bases, leaving 12 bases not matched to a gene. CDR3: CASSLGGTGFDEQYF. The CDR3 region has the DNA TGTGCCAGCAGCCTCGGGGGGACAGGGTTTGATGAGCAGTACTTC. The complete variable domain, with remaining parts taken from reference TRBV11-3 and TRBJ2-7, reads EAGVVQSPRYKIIEKKQPVAFWCNPISGHNTLYWYLQNLGQGPELLIRYENEEAVDDSQLPKDRFSAERLKGVDSTLKIQPAELGDSAVYLCASSLGGTGFDEQYFGPGTRLTVT.

This chain uses TRBV30 with TRBJ2-4; D gene uncertain. Germline lookup yields CDR1 GTSNPN and CDR2 SVGIG (reference sequence). The CDR3 spans 14 residues. Trimming pared 1 base from V and 6 bases from J, leaving 13 bases between. The CDR3 here is CAWSGTNGGNIQYF. DNA of the CDR3: TGTGCCTGGAGTGGGACCAACGGCGGAAACATTCAGTACTTC.

This clone was detected a few times. The V call is TRBV30, the J call TRBJ1-2; a possible D gene is TRBD1 (6 bases). The CDR3 runs to 11 residues. The germline V and J ends were trimmed by 4 bases and 8 bases, with 11 bases remaining between them. The germline CDR1 and CDR2 sequences are GTSNPN and SVGIG (reference sequence). Written as DNA, the CDR3 is TGTGCCTGGAATAGAAGGGGGGGCTACACCTTC. Translation: CAWNRRGGYTF.

This chain links TRBV30 with TRBJ1-3; 9 nucleotides match TRBD1. The CDR3 has 17 amino acids. CDR1 GTSNPN and CDR2 SVGIG come from the germline V gene (reference sequence). V shed 0 bases and J 0 bases; nucleotides not matched to a gene: 6. The chain's CDR3 is CAWSVSTGGASGNTIYF. Here the CDR3 DNA reads TGTGCCTGGAGTGTTTCGACAGGGGGTGCCTCTGGAAACACCATATATTTT. The complete variable domain, with remaining parts taken from reference TRBV30 and TRBJ1-3, reads SQTIHQWPATLVQPVGSPLSLECTVEGTSNPNLYWYRQAAGRGLQLLFYSVGIGQISSEVPQNLSASRPQDRQFILSSKKLLLSDSGFYLCAWSVSTGGASGNTIYFGEGSWLTVV.

With regard to this clone: One end of the junction fails to match germline, which may point to a read error. The chain carries TRBV7-7 and TRBJ2-5; perhaps TRBD2 as D (6 bases). The CDR3 spans 15 residues. CDR1 is SSHAT and CDR2 is FNYEAQ in the germline V gene (reference sequence). CDR3 residues: CASSLGLTRGETQYF. The CDR3 DNA follows: TGTGCTAGCAGCTTAGGACTAACTAGAGGAGAGACCCAGTACTTC.

The chain joins TRBV19 to TRBJ1-1; no firm D call. From germline, CDR1 is LNHDA and CDR2 SQIVND (reference sequence). V shed 2 bases and J shed 7 bases, with 11 bases lying between them. This CDR3 is 13 amino acids long. CDR3 DNA sequence: TGTGCCAGTAGTATAACCGACGGGAGTGAAGCTTTCTTT. Translating it yields CASSITDGSEAFF.

CDR3 residues: CASSLVVWRGANSGANVLTF. The DNA of the CDR3 is TGTGCCAGCAGCTTGGTCGTGTGGCGGGGGGCAAACTCTGGGGCCAACGTCCTGACTTTC. The V gene is TRBV5-4, the J gene TRBJ2-6; TRBD2 agrees at 8 bases. The CDR3 is 20 amino acids. Germline lookup yields CDR1 SGHNT and CDR2 YYREEE (reference sequence). V lost 0 bases to trimming and J lost 0 bases; unmatched junction nucleotides: 11. The variable domain in full, completed from reference TRBV5-4 and TRBJ2-6, reads ETGVTQSPTHLIKTRGQQVTLRCSSQSGHNTVSWYQQALGQGPQFIFQYYREEENGRGNFPPRFSGLQFPNYSSELNVNALELDDSALYLCASSLVVWRGANSGANVLTFGAGSRLTVL.

This clone was counted a few times. V gene TRBV19 combines with J gene TRBJ1-2, with D unresolved. V was clipped by 2 bases and J by 6 bases, with 13 bases between them. CDR1 and CDR2 from the germline V gene are LNHDA and SQIVND (reference sequence). CDR3 length: 14 amino acids. The CDR3 nucleotides are TGTGCCAGTAGTATATTCGTCCACGTCGATGGCTACACCTTC. Encoded protein: CASSIFVHVDGYTF.

The J gene is TRBJ1-2, the V gene TRBV12-3 or TRBV12-4; no clear D. This CDR3 is 13 amino acids long. The germline V and J ends were trimmed by 7 bases and 4 bases, with 13 bases remaining between them. The DNA of the CDR3 is TGTGCCAGCACCGACTGGGCACGCTATGGCTACACCTTC. Translation gives CASTDWARYGYTF.

This clone was detected only a few times. The gene calls are TRBV14 and TRBJ2-7, with 8 bases lining up with TRBD1. The trim removed 4 bases at V and 0 bases at J, leaving 2 bases unmatched. The CDR3 consists of 14 residues. Per germline, CDR1 SGHDN and CDR2 FVKESK. CDR3 sequence: CASSRDRYSYEQYF. The CDR3 DNA reads as TGTGCCAGCAGCCGGGACAGGTACTCCTACGAGCAGTACTTC.

This rearrangement joins TRBV21-1 to TRBJ2-5. TRBV21-1 is given as a pseudogene. The CDR3 is made up of 16 amino acids. The CDR3 nucleotides read TGTGCCAGCAGCAAAGAGGGGGGTAGGGGCCCGGTGACCCAGTACTTC. Translating it yields CASSKEGGRGPVTQYF.

V and J are TRBV24-1 and TRBJ2-1; 7 nucleotides agree with TRBD1. V was pared by 5 bases and J by 6 bases, with 9 bases of the junction left unmatched. The CDR3 is 15 amino acids. Germline CDR1 KGHDR, CDR2 SFDVKD. CDR3 DNA: TGTGCCACCAGTGTCAACCGTGACAGGGCCAATGAGCAGTTCTTC. Translating gives CATSVNRDRANEQFF.

The J gene is TRBJ2-3, the V gene TRBV6-2 or TRBV6-3; 8 bases are a match to TRBD2. Trimming removed 2 bases from V and 5 bases from J; junction bases left unmatched: 15. Germline lookup yields CDR1 MNHEY and CDR2 SVGEGT. This CDR3 comprises 18 residues. CDR3 coding DNA: TGTGCCAGCAGTTACATACCCCGGAGTAGCGGGGTTGGAGATACGCAGTATTTT. Translated, it gives CASSYIPRSSGVGDTQYF.

The chain is built from TRBV13 and TRBJ2-7, with TRBD1 identical over 8 bases. The V gene's germline CDR1 is PRHDT and CDR2 FYEKMQ (reference sequence). This CDR3 has 16 residues. The V gene end was trimmed by 6 bases and the J gene end by 0 bases; junction bases not matched to a gene: 10. The chain's CDR3 is CASSYFLGTGSYEQYF. CDR3 DNA sequence: TGTGCCAGCAGTTACTTCCTCGGGACAGGCTCCTACGAGCAGTACTTC. Variable domain in full (rest from reference TRBV13 and TRBJ2-7): AAGVIQSPRHLIKEKRETATLKCYPIPRHDTVYWYQQGPGQDPQFLISFYEKMQSDKGSIPDRFSAQQFSDYHSELNMSSLELGDSALYFCASSYFLGTGSYEQYFGPGTRLTVT.

This clone has just one count. The V gene is TRBV24-1, the J gene TRBJ2-1, with TRBD2 as a possible D gene (5 bases). This CDR3 has 14 residues. V was cut by 4 bases and J by 7 bases, with 13 bases left in between. The V gene's germline CDR1 is KGHDR and CDR2 SFDVKD. For the CDR3, the DNA is TGTGCCACCAGTGACTCCCTTCGAGGGAATGAGCAGTTCTTC. This gives the protein CATSDSLRGNEQFF.

The chain employs TRBV6-5 and TRBJ1-5; no reliable D call. Trimming took off 3 bases at V and 2 bases at J, with 8 bases between the two ends. CDR3 size: 14 residues. Per germline, CDR1 MNHEY and CDR2 SVGAGI. CDR3 sequence reads: CASSYTPGNQPQHF. Written as DNA, the CDR3 is TGTGCCAGCAGTTATACACCGGGCAATCAGCCCCAGCATTTT.